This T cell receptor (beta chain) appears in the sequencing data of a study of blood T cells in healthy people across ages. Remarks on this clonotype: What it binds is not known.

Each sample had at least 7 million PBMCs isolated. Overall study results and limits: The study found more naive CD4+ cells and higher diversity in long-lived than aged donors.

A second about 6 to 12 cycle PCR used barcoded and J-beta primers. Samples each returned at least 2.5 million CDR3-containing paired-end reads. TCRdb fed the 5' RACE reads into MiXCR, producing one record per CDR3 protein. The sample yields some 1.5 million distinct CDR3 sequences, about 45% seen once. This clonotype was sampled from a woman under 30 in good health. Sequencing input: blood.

In DNA, the CDR3 is TGTGCCAGCAGCCAAGATAGGCAGGGGCTATCCAGGGGTAACAATGAGCAGTTCTTC. This encodes CASSQDRQGLSRGNNEQFF. The chain is built from TRBV3-1 and TRBJ2-1, with D possibly being TRBD1 (6 bases). There are 19 residues in the CDR3. The germline V gene has CDR1 LGHDT and CDR2 YNNKEL (reference sequence). V was shortened by 0 bases and J by 5 bases, with 23 bases between the two germline ends.